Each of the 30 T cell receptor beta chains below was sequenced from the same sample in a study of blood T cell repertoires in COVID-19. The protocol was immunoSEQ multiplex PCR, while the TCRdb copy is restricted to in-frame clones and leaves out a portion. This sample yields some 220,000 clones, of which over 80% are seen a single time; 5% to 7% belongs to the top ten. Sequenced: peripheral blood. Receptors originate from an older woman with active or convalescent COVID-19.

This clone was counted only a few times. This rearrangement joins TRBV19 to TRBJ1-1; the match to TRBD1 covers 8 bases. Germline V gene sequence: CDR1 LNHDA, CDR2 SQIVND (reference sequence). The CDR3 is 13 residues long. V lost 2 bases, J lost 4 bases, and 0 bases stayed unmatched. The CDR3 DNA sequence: TGTGCCAGTAGTATACAGGGGGCCACTGAAGCTTTCTTT. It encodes CASSIQGATEAFF.

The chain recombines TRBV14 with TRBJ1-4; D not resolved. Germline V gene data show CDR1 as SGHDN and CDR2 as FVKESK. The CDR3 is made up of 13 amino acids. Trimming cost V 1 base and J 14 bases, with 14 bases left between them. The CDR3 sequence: CASSQVLNSRLFF. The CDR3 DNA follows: TGTGCCAGCAGCCAAGTGTTGAACTCTAGGCTGTTTTTT.

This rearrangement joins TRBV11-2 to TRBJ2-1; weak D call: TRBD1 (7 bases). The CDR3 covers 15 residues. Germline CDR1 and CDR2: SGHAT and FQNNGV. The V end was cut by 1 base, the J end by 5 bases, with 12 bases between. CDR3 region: CASSLVGGQHNEQFF. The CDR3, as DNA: TGTGCCAGCAGCTTAGTGGGGGGACAGCACAATGAGCAGTTCTTC.

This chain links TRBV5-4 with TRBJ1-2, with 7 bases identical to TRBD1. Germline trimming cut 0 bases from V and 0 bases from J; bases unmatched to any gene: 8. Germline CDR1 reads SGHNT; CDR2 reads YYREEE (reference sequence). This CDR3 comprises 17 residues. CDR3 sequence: CASSLALGQLANYGYTF. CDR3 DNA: TGTGCCAGCAGCTTGGCCCTGGGACAGCTAGCTAACTATGGCTACACCTTC.

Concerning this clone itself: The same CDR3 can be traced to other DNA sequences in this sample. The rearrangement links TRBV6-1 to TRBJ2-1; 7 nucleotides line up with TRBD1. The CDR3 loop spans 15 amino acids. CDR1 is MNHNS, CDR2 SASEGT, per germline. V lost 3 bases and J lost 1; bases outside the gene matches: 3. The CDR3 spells CASSEYRGSYNEQFF. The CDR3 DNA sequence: TGTGCCAGCAGTGAGTACAGGGGATCCTACAATGAGCAGTTCTTC.

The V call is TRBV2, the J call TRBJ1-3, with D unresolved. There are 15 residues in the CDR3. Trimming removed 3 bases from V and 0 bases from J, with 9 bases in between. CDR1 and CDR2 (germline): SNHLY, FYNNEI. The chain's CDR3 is CASSDLPFSGNTIYF. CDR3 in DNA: TGTGCCAGCAGTGACCTCCCTTTCTCTGGAAACACCATATATTTT.

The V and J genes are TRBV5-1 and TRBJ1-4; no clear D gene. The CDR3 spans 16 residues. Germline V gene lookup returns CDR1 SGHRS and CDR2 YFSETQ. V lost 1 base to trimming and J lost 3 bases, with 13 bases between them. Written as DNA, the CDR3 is TGCGCCAGCAGCTTGAGGAGGGCAGGAGCTAATGAAAAACTGTTTTTT. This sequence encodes CASSLRRAGANEKLFF. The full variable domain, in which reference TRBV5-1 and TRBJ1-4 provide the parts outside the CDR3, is KAGVTQTPRYLIKTRGQQVTLSCSPISGHRSVSWYQQTPGQGLQFLFEYFSETQRNKGNFPGRFSGRQFSNSRSEMNVSTLELGDSALYLCASSLRRAGANEKLFFGSGTQLSVL.

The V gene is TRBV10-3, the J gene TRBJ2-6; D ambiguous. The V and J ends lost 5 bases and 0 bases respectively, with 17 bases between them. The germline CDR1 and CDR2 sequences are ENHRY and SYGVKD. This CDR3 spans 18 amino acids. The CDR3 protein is CAISPLRGPSSGANVLTF. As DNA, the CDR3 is TGTGCCATCAGTCCTCTTCGAGGCCCGAGCTCTGGGGCCAACGTCCTGACTTTC.

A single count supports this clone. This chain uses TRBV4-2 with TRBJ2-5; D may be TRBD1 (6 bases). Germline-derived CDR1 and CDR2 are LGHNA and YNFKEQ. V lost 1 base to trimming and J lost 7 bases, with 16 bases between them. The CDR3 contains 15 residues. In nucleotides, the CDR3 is TGTGCCAGCAGCCAAGCAGGGGACCTGTGGAGGACCCAGTACTTC. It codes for CASSQAGDLWRTQYF.

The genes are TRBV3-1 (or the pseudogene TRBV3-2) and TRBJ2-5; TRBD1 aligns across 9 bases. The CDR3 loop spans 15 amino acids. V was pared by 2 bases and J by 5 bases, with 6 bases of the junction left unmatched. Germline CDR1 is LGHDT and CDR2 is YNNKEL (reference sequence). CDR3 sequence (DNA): TGTGCCAGCAGCCAAACCGGGACAGGGATGGAGACCCAGTACTTC. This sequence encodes CASSQTGTGMETQYF.

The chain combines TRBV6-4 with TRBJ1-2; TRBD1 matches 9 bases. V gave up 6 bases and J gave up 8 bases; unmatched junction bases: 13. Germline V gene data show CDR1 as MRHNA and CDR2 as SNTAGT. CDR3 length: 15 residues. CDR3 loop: CASSHIGTGFRGYTF. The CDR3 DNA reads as TGTGCCAGCAGCCATATCGGGACAGGGTTTCGGGGCTACACCTTC.

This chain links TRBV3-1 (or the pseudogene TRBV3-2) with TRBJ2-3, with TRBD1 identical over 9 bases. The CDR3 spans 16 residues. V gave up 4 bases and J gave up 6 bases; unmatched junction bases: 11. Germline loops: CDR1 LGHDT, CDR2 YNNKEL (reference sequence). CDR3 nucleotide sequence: TGTGCCAGCAGCCCCCTACCGGGACAGGGAGGGGATACGCAGTATTTT. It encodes CASSPLPGQGGDTQYF.

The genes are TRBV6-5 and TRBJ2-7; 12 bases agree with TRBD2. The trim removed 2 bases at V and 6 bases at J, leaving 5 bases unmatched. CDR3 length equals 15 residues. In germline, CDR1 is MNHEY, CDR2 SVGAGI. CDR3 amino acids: CASSYRLAGGGEQYF. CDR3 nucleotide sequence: TGTGCCAGCAGTTACCGGCTAGCGGGAGGGGGCGAGCAGTACTTC.

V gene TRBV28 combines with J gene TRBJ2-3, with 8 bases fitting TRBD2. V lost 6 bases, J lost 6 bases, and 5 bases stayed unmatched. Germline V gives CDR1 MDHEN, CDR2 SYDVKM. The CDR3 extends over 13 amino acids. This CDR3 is CASRYGGADTQYF. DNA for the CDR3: TGTGCCAGCAGGTACGGGGGGGCGGATACGCAGTATTTT.

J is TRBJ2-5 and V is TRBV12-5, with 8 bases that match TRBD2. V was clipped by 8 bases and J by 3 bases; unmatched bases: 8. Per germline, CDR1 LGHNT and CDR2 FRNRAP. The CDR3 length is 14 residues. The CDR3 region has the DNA TGTGCTAGTTCGCGTCCAGCGGGAGAAGAGACCCAGTACTTC. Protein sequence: CASSRPAGEETQYF. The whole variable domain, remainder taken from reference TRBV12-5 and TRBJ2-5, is DARVTQTPRHKVTEMGQEVTMRCQPILGHNTVFWYRQTMMQGLELLAYFRNRAPLDDSGMPKDRFSAEMPDATLATLKIQPSEPRDSAVYFCASSRPAGEETQYFGPGTRLLVL.

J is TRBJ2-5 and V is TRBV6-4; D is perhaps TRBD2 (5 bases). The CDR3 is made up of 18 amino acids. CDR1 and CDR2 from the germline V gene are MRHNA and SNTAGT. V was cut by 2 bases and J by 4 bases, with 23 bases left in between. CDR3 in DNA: TGTGCCAGCAGTGACCGCCGGGGAAGCTTGAGGGCCGTAGAGACCCAGTACTTC. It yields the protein CASSDRRGSLRAVETQYF.

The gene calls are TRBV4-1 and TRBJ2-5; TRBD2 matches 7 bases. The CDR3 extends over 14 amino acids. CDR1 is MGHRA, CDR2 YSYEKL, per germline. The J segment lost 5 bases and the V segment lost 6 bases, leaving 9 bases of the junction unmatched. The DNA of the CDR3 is TGCGCCAGCAGTCAGCTCCTCGGGGGGGAGACCCAGTACTTC. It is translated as CASSQLLGGETQYF.

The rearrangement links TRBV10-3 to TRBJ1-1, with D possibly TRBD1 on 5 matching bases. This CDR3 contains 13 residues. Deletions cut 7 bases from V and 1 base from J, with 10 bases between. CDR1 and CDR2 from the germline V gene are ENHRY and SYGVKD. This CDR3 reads CAIKTAENTEAFF. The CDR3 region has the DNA TGTGCCATCAAGACAGCAGAGAACACTGAAGCTTTCTTT.

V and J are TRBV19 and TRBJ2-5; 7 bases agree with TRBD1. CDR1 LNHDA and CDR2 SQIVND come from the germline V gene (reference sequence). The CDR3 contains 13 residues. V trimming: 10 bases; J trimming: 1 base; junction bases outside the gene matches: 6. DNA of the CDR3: TGTGCCACTTCGACAGGGACCCAAGAGACCCAGTACTTC. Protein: CATSTGTQETQYF.

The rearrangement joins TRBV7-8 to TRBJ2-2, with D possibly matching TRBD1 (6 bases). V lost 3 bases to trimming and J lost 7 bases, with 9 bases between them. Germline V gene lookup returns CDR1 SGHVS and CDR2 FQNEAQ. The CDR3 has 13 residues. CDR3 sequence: CASSFRGGGELFF. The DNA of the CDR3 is TGTGCCAGCAGCTTTAGAGGGGGCGGGGAGCTGTTTTTT. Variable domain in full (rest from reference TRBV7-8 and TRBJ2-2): GAGVSQSPRYKVAKRGQDVALRCDPISGHVSLFWYQQALGQGPEFLTYFQNEAQLDKSGLPSDRFFAERPEGSVSTLKIQRTQQEDSAVYLCASSFRGGGELFFGEGSRLTVL.

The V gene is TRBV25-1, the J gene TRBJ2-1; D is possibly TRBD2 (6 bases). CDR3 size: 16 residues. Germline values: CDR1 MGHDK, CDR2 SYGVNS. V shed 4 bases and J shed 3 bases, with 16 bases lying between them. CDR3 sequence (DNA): TGTGCCAGCAGTGTGACGGGGCTGGGGGGCTACAATGAGCAGTTCTTC. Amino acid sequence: CASSVTGLGGYNEQFF.

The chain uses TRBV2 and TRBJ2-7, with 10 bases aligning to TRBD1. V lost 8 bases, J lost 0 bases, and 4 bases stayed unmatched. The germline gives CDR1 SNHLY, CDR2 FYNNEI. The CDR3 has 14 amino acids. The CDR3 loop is CASARTGGSYEQYF. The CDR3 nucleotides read TGTGCCAGCGCCAGGACAGGGGGCTCCTACGAGCAGTACTTC.

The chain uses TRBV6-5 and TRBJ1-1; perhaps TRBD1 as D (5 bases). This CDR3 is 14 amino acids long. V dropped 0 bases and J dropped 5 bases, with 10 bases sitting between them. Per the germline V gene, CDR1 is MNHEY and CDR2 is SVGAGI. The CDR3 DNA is TGTGCCAGCAGTTACTCGGAGGGGAGGACTGAAGCTTTCTTT. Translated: CASSYSEGRTEAFF.

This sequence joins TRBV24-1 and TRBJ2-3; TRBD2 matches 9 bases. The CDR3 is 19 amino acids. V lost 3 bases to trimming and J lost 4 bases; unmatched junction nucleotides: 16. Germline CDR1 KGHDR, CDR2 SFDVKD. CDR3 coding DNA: TGTGCCACCAGTGATCCGGGTGGTAGCGGGAGTCGGTACGCAGATACGCAGTATTTT. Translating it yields CATSDPGGSGSRYADTQYF.

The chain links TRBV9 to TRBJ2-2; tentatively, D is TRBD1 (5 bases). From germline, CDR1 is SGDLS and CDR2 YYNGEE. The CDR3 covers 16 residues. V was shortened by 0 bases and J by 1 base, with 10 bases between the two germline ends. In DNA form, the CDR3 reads TGTGCCAGCAGCGTAGATCCCGGACAGAACACCGGGGAGCTGTTTTTT. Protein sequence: CASSVDPGQNTGELFF. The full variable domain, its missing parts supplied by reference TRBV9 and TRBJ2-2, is DSGVTQTPKHLITATGQRVTLRCSPRSGDLSVYWYQQSLDQGLQFLIQYYNGEERAKGNILERFSAQQFPDLHSELNLSSLELGDSALYFCASSVDPGQNTGELFFGEGSRLTVL.

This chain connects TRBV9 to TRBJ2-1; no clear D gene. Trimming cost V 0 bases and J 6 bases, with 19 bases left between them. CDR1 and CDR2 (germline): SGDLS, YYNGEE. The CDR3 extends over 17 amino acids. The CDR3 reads CASSVDLWSENSNEQFF. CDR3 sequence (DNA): TGTGCCAGCAGCGTAGATCTGTGGTCCGAGAACTCCAATGAGCAGTTCTTC.

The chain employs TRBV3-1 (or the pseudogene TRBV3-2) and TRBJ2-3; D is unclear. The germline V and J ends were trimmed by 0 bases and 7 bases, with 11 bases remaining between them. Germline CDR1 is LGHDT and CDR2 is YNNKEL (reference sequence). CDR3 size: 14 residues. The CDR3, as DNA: TGTGCCAGCAGCCAAGACATTTCGCGGAATACGCAGTATTTT. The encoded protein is CASSQDISRNTQYF.

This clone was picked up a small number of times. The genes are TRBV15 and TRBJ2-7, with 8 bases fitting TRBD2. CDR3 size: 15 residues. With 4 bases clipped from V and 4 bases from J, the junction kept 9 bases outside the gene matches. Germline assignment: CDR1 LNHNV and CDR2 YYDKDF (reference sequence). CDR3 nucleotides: TGTGCCACCAGCACAATAGCGGGAAGGCTATACGAGCAGTACTTC. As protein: CATSTIAGRLYEQYF.

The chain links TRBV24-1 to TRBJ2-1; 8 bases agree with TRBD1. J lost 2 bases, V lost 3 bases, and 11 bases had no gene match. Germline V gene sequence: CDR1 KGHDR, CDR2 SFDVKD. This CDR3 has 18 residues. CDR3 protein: CATSDNSRGLATYNEQFF. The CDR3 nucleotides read TGTGCCACCAGTGATAACAGCAGGGGGCTTGCGACCTACAATGAGCAGTTCTTC.

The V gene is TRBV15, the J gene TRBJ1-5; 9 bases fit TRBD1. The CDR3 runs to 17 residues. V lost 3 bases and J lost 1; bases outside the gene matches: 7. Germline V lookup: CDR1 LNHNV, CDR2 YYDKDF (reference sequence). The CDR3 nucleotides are TGTGCCACCAGCAGTCCCGGGACAGGGATAAGCAATCAGCCCCAGCATTTT. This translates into CATSSPGTGISNQPQHF. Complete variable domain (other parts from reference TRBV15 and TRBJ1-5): DAMVIQNPRYQVTQFGKPVTLSCSQTLNHNVMYWYQQKSSQAPKLLFHYYDKDFNNEADTPDNFQSRRPNTSFCFLDIRSPGLGDTAMYLCATSSPGTGISNQPQHFGDGTRLSIL.